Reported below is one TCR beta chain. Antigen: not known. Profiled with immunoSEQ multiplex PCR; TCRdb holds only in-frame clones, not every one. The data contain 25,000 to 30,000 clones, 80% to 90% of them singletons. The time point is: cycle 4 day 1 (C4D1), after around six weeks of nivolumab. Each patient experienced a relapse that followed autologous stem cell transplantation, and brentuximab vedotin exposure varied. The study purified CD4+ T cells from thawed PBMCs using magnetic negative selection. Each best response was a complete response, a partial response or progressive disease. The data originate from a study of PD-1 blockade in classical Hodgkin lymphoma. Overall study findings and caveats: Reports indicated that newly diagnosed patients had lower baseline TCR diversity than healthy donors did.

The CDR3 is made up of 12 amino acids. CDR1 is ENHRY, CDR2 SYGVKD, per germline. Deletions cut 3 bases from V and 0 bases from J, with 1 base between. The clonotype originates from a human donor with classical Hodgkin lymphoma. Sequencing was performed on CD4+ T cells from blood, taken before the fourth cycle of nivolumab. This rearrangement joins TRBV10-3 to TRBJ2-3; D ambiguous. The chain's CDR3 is CAISESTDTQYF. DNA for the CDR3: TGTGCCATCAGTGAAAGCACAGATACGCAGTATTTT.